This T cell receptor (beta chain) is from a study of T cells in Graves' hyperthyroidism and ophthalmopathy. The study's findings and limits: A model using 13 V-J features told ophthalmopathy apart from stable hyperthyroidism.

Researchers amplified the TCR beta CDR3 regions from RNA transcripts. HTBI primers were employed in a first-round RT-PCR of the TCR CDR3. MiXCR was run by TCRdb on the multiplex PCR reads, yielding one entry per CDR3 protein. The sample lists about 380,000 distinct CDR3 sequences, 11% to 15% occurring once. Calling Graves' hyperthyroidism stable meant ophthalmopathy did not progress within 18 months. Subjects aged 18 to 65 presented with newly diagnosed hyperthyroidism of less than 2 months' duration. It was uncontrolled infection, other autoimmune disease, pregnancy or lactation that excluded patients. This CDR3 is 16 amino acids long. Trimming left V 1 base short and J 0 bases short, with 9 bases between. Germline V gives CDR1 SEHNR, CDR2 FQNEAQ (reference sequence). Remarks on this clonotype: Antigen: not known.

The receptor's source is a woman aged 55-69 years with Graves' hyperthyroidism. Sequencing input: blood. This sequence joins TRBV7-9 and TRBJ2-2; D may be TRBD1 or TRBD2 (6 bases each). The CDR3 DNA follows: TGTGCCAGCAGCTTAGGGCGGGACACGAACACCGGGGAGCTGTTTTTT. As protein: CASSLGRDTNTGELFF.